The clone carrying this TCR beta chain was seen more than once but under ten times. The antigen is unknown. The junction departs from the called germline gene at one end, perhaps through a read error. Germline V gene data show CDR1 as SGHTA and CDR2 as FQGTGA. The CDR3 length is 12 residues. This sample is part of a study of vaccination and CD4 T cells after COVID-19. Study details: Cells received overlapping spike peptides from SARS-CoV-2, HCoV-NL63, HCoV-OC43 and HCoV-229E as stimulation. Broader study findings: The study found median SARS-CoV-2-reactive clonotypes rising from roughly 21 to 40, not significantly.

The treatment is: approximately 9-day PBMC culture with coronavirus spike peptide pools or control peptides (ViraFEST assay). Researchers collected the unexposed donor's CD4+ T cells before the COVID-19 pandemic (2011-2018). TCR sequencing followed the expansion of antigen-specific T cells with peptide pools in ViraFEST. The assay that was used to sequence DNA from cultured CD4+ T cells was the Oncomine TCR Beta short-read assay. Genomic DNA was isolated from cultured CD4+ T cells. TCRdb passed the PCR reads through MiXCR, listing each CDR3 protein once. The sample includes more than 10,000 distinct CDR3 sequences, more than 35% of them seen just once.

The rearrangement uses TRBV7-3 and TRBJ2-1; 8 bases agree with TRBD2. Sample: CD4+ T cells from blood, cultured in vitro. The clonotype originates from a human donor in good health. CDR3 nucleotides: TGTGCCAGCAGCACGTCCGGGACTAGGGTAGTCTTC. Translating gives CASSTSGTRVVF.